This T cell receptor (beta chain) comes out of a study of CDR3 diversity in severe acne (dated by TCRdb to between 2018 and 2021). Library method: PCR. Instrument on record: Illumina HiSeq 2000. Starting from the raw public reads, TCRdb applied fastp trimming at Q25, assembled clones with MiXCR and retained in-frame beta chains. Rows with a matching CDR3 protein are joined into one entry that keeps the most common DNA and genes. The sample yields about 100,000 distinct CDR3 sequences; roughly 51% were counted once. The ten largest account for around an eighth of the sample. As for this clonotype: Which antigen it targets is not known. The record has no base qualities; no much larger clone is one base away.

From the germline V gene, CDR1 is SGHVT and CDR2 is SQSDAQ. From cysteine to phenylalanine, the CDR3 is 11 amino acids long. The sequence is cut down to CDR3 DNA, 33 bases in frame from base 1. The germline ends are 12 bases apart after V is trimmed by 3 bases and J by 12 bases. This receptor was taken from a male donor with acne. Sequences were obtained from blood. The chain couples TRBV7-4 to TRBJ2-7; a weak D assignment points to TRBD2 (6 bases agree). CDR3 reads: CASSLVGEAYF. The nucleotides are TGTGCCAGCAGCTTGGTGGGGGAGGCGTACTTC.